This section outlines one T cell receptor (beta chain) sequence together with its context. Its antigen is unknown. This sample is drawn from a study of shared clonotypes between healthy human individuals. Background on the study: Each donor's CD4 naive and CD4 memory cells filled three plates apiece, CD8 naive two, and CD8 memory one.

Germline V gene sequence: CDR1 SGHTA, CDR2 FQGNSA. The ends were cut back, 2 bases at V and 0 bases at J, with 5 bases in the middle. This CDR3 comprises 14 residues. Produced via immunoSEQ multiplex PCR; TCRdb's table is partial and in-frame only. Seen here are around 510,000 clones, 95% to 97% observed once, and the top ten hold around 0.067%. Study-wide points: Apart from blood, nothing was sampled; tissue repertoires likely differ.

The chain links TRBV7-2 to TRBJ2-1; D uncertain. The TCR sequence derives from a woman aged 25 to 39 in good health. Sequencing was carried out using naive CD4+ T cells sorted from blood. Described subset: CD45RA+ positively selected. The CDR3 nucleotides read TGTGCCAGCAGCTTACAGCTCTCCTACAATGAGCAGTTCTTC. It is translated as CASSLQLSYNEQFF.